The clone carrying this TCR beta chain was seen only a few times. Its antigen is undetermined. This entry belongs to a study of response to subunit inactivated influenza vaccine. Overall study findings and caveats: The authors offered the suggestion that each seasonal influenza vaccination recruits few new T cells.

From the RT-PCR reads, TCRdb called clonotypes with MiXCR, one entry per CDR3 protein. Here the sample spans 860,000 or so distinct CDR3 sequences, 21% being singletons. This TCR derives from a man aged 50 to 59 who received an inactivated influenza vaccine. Specimen: PBMCs from blood, collected 4 to 6 days after vaccination.

This chain's CDR3 is CASSLTGQSLYGYTF. CDR3 nucleotides: TGCGCCAGCAGCTTGACGGGACAGAGCCTCTATGGCTACACCTTC. The chain is built from TRBV5-1 and TRBJ1-2; TRBD1 aligns across 7 bases. Trimming removed 1 base from V and 4 bases from J; junction bases left unmatched: 7. CDR3 length: 15 residues. The germline gives CDR1 SGHRS, CDR2 YFSETQ.